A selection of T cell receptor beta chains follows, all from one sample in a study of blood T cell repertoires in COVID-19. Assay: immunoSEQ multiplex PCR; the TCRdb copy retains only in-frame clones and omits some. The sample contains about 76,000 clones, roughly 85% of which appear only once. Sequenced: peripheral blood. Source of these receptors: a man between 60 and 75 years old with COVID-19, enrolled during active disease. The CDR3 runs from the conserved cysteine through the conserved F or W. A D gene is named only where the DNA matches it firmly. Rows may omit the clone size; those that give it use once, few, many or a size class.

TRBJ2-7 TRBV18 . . TGTGCCAGCTCACCACCGGCCATGTCCTCCTACGAGCAGTACTTC CASSPPAMSSYEQYF
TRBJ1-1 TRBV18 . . TGTGCCAGCTCACCCACAGGGTTCTCTTCGCGCACTGAAGCTTTCTTT CASSPTGFSSRTEAFF
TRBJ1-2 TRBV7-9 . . TGTGCCAGCAGCTTAGAGGGCAGGGATGGCTACACCTTC CASSLEGRDGYTF
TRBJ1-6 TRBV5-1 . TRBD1 TGCGCCAGCAGCGAACAGGGGGCGACCTCCTATAATTCACCCCTCCACTTT CASSEQGATSYNSPLHF
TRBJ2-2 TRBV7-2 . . TGTGCCAGCAGCTTAGCGGGAGGCACCGGGGAGCTGTTTTTT CASSLAGGTGELFF
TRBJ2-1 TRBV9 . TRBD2 TGTGCCAGCAGCGTAGGGCTAGCGGGGTACAATGAGCAGTTCTTC CASSVGLAGYNEQFF
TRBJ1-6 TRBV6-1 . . TGTGCCAGCAGTGAAGGGGCCGATAATTCACCCCTCCACTTT CASSEGADNSPLHF
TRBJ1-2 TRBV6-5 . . TGTGCCAGCAGTTACGGGGCGGTGGATGGCTACACCTTC CASSYGAVDGYTF
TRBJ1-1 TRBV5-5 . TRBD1 TGTGCCAGCAGCTCTGGACAGGGGTTTAACACTGAAGCTTTCTTT CASSSGQGFNTEAFF
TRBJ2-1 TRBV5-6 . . TGTGCCAGCAGCTTGTGGCCAGGGGTAATCGATGAGCAGTTCTTC CASSLWPGVIDEQFF
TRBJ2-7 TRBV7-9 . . TGTGCCAGCAGCTTAGTCCTTCAGGGGCAGCACGAGCAGTACTTC CASSLVLQGQHEQYF
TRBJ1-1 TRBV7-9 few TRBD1 TGTGCCAGCAGCCCCTGGGACAGTGAGGTGAACACTGAAGCTTTCTTT CASSPWDSEVNTEAFF
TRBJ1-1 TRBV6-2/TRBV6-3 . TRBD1 TGTGCCAGCAGCCCCGGGACAGCCAACTCCTTGGGGGACACTGAAGCTTTCTTT CASSPGTANSLGDTEAFF
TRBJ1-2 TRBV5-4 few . TGTGCCAGCAGCTTAAAAGCTTTTAACTATGGCTACACCTTC CASSLKAFNYGYTF
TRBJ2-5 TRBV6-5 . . TGTGCCAGCATCTTGGACTATAGACAAGAGACCCAGTACTTC CASILDYRQETQYF
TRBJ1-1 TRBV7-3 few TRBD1 TGTGCCAGCAGCTCTGGACAGGGAGATGAAGCTTTCTTT CASSSGQGDEAFF
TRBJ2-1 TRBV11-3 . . TGTGCCAGCAGCGACCGGAGGGGTAGCTCCTACAATGAGCAGTTCTTC CASSDRRGSSYNEQFF
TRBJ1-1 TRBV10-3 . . TGTGCCATCAGACAGGGTCGGGGAGCTTTCTTT CAIRQGRGAFF
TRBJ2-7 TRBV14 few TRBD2 TGTGCCAGCTCAGCCGGGGGGGGGCGCCGTCAGTACTTC CASSAGGGRRQYF
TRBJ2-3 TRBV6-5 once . TGTGCCAGCAGCCGGAGGGGCGGGAGCACAGATACGCAGTATTTT CASSRRGGSTDTQYF
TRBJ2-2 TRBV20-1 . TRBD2 TGCAGTGCTAGTTGGACTAGCGGGGGCACCGGGGAGCTGTTTTTT CSASWTSGGTGELFF
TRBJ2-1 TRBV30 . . TGTGCCTGGAGTAGGAGACTCTGGGGCCATGAGCAGTTCTTC CAWSRRLWGHEQFF
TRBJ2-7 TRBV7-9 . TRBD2 TGTGCCAGCATTCTGTGGGCGGGAGGGCCCAGAATCCACGAGCAGTACTTC CASILWAGGPRIHEQYF
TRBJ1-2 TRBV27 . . TGTGCCAGCAGTTTCAGGGAGGGCTATGGCTACACCTTC CASSFREGYGYTF
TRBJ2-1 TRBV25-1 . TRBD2 TGTGCCAGCAGTGGGGGGCTAGCGGGAGCCAATGAGCAGTTCTTC CASSGGLAGANEQFF
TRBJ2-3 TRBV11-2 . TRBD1 TGTGCCAGCAGCACCACAGGGGGGCGAAATACGCAGTATTTT CASSTTGGRNTQYF
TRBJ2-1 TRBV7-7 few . TGTGCCAGCAGCTTAGCGGGAGGCAACTTCAATGAGCAGTTCTTC CASSLAGGNFNEQFF